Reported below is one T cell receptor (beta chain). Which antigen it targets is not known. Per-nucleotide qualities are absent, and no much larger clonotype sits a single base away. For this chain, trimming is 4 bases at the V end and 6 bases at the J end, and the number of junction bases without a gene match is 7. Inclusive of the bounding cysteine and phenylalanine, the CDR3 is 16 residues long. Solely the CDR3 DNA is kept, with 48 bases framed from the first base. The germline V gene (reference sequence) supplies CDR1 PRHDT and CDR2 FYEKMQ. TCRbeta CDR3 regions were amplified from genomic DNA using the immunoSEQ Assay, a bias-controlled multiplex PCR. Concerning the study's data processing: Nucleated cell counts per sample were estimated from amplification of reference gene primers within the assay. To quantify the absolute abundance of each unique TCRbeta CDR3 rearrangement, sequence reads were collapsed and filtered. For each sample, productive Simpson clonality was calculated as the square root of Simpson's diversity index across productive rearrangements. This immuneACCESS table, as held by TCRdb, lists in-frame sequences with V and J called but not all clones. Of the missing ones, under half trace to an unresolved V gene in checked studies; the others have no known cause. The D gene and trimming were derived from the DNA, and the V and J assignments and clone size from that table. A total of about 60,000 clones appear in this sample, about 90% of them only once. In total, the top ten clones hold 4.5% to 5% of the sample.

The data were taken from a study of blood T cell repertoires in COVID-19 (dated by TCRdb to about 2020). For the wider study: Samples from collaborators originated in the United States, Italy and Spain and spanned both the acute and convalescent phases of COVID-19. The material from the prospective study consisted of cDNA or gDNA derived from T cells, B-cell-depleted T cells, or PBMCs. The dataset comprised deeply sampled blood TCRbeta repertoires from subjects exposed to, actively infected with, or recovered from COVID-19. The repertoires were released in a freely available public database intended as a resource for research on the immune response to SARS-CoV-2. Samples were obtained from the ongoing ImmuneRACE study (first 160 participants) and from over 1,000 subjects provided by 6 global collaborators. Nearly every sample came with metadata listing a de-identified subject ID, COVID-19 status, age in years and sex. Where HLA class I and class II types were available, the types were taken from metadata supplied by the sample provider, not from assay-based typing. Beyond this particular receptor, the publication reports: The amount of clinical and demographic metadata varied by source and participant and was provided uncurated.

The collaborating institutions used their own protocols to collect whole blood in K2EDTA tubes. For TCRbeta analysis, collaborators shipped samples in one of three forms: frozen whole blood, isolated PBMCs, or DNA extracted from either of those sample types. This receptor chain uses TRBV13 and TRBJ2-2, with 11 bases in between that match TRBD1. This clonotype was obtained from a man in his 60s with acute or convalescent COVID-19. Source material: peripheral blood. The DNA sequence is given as TGTGCCAGCAGCTCGGACAGGGGGCGCTTCTCCGGGGAGCTGTTTTTT. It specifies CASSSDRGRFSGELFF.